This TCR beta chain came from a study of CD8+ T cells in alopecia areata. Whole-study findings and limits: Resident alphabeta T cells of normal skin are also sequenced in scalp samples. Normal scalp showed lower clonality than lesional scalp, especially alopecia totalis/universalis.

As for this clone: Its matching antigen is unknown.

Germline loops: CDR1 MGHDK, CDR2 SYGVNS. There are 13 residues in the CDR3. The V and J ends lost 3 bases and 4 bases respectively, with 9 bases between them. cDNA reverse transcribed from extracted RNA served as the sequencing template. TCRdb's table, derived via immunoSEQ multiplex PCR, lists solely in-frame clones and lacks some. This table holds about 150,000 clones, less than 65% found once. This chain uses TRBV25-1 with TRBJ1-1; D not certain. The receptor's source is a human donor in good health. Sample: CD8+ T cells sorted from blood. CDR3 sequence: CASSDGVGTEAFF. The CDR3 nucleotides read TGTGCCAGCAGTGACGGCGTAGGCACTGAAGCTTTCTTT.